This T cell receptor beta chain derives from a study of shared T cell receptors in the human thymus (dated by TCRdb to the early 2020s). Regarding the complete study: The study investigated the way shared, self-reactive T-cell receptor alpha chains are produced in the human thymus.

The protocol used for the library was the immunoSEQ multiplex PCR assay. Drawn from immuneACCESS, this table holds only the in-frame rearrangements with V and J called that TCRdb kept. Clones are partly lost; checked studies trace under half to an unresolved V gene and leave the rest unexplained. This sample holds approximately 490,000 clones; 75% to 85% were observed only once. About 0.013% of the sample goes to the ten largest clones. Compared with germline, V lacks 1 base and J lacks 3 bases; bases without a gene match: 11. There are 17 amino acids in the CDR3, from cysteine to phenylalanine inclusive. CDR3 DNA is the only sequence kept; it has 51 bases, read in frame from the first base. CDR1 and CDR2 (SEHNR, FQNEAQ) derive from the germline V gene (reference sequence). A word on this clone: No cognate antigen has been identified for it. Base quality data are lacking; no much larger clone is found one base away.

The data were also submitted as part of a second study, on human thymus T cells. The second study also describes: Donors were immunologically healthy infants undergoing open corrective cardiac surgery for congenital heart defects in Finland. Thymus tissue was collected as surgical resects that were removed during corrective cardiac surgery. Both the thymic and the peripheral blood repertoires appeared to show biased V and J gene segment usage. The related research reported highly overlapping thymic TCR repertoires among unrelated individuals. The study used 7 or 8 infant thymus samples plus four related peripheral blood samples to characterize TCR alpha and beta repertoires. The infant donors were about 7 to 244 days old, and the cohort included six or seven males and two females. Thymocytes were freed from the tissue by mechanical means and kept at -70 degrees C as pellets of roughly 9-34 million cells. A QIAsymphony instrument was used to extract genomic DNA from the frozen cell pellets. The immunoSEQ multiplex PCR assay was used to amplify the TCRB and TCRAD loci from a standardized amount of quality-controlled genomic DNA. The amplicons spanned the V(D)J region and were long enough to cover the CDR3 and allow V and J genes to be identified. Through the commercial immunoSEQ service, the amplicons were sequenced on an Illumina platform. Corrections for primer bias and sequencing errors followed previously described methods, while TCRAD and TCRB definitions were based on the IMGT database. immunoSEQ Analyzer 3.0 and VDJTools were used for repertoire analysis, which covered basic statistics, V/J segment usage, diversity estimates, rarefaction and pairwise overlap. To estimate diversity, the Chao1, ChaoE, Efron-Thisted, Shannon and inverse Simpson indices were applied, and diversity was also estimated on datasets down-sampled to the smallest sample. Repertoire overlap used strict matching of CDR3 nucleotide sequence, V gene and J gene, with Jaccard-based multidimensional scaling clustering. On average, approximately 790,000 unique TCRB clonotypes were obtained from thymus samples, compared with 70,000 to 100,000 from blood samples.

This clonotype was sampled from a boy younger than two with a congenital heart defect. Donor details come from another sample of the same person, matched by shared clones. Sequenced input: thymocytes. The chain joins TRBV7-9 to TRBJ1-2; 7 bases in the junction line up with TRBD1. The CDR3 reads CASSLVGQPSSYYGYTF. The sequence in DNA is TGTGCCAGCAGCTTAGTGGGACAGCCTTCGTCTTACTATGGCTACACCTTC. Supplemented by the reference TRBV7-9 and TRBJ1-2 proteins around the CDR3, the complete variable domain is DTGVSQNPRHKITKRGQNVTFRCDPISEHNRLYWYRQTLGQGPEFLTYFQNEAQLEKSRLLSDRFSAERPKGSFSTLEIQRTEQGDSAMYLCASSLVGQPSSYYGYTFGSGTRLTVV.